This TCR beta chain stems from a study of T cell responses to AZD1222 COVID-19 vaccine. Study-wide context: Second-dose intervals of approximately 4 or approximately 12 weeks were pooled.

The protocol was immunoSEQ multiplex PCR, while the TCRdb copy is restricted to in-frame clones and leaves out a portion. The table records about 120,000 clones, more than 75% of them present only once. Trimming took 4 bases from V and 2 from J; bases not matched to a gene: 10. There are 17 residues in the CDR3. Germline V gene lookup returns CDR1 SEHNR and CDR2 FQNEAQ (reference sequence). Turning to this clone: Antigen unknown.

Study-level points and caveats: Unmutated variant regions are reportedly targeted by nearly half of spike-specific TCRs. Just a handful of AZD1222 recipients tested seropositive at baseline.

The receptor's source is an adult in good health. The material was peripheral blood, obtained on day 0 of AZD1222 vaccination. The chain joins TRBV7-9 to TRBJ2-5; 10 bases are a match to TRBD2. The CDR3 here is CASSYGSGGARQETQYF. In DNA, the CDR3 is TGTGCCAGCAGCTACGGGAGCGGGGGGGCCCGGCAAGAGACCCAGTACTTC.